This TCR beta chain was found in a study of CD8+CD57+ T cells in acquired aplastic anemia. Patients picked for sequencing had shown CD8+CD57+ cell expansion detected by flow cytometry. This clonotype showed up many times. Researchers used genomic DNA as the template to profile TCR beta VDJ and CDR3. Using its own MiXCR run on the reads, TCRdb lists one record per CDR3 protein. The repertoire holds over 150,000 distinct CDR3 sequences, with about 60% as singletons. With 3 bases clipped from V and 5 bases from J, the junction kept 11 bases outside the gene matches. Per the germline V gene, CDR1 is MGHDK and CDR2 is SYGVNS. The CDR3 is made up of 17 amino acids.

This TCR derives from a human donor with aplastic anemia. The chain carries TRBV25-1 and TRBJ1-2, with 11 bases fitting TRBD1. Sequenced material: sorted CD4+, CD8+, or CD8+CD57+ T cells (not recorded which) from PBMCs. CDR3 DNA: TGTGCCAGCAGTGATCAGGCGATCGGGACAGGGGGTTATGGCTACACCTTC. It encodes CASSDQAIGTGGYGYTF.